These T cell receptor beta chains were read from a single sample in a study of shared clonotypes between healthy human individuals. Sequenced by immunoSEQ multiplex PCR; TCRdb stores in-frame clones only, minus some. Of roughly 450,000 clones detected, 79% appear once; the ten largest clones hold approximately 12%. What was sequenced was PBMCs. The source is a woman in her 40s in good health. Some clones in this sample may be carry-over from other donors' samples. Both conserved end residues are part of each CDR3. The D gene is left open where the match is weak. Some rows mark clone size as missing; the rest say once, few, many or name a class of expanded clone.

v_call: TRBV27; d_call: .; j_call: TRBJ1-5; clone_size: few; cdr3_aa: CASSPNQVDQPQHF; cdr3_nt: TGTGCCAGCAGCCCGAACCAGGTGGATCAGCCCCAGCATTTT
v_call: TRBV30; d_call: TRBD2; j_call: TRBJ2-7; clone_size: .; cdr3_aa: CAWNEGLAGGLGYEQYF; cdr3_nt: TGTGCCTGGAATGAGGGACTAGCGGGAGGGCTTGGCTACGAGCAGTACTTC
v_call: TRBV20-1; d_call: .; j_call: TRBJ2-3; clone_size: .; cdr3_aa: CSARLSNTQYF; cdr3_nt: TGCAGTGCACGTCTAAGTAATACGCAGTATTTT
v_call: TRBV7-2; d_call: .; j_call: TRBJ2-6; clone_size: .; cdr3_aa: CASSLSLSNSGANVLTF; cdr3_nt: TGTGCCAGCAGCTTATCGTTGAGTAACTCTGGGGCCAACGTCCTGACTTTC
v_call: TRBV7-8; d_call: .; j_call: TRBJ1-2; clone_size: .; cdr3_aa: CASSIETAGYGYTF; cdr3_nt: TGTGCCAGCAGCATTGAGACAGCAGGCTATGGCTACACCTTC
v_call: TRBV5-1; d_call: .; j_call: TRBJ2-7; clone_size: .; cdr3_aa: CASSPLTDYEQYF; cdr3_nt: TGCGCCAGCAGCCCTCTGACGGACTACGAGCAGTACTTC
v_call: TRBV7-2; d_call: TRBD1; j_call: TRBJ2-7; clone_size: .; cdr3_aa: CASSPRTGFSYEQYF; cdr3_nt: TGTGCCAGCAGCCCTCGGACAGGGTTTTCCTACGAGCAGTACTTC
v_call: TRBV19; d_call: TRBD2; j_call: TRBJ2-3; clone_size: once; cdr3_aa: CASSYGLAGTDTQYF; cdr3_nt: TGTGCCAGTAGTTACGGACTAGCGGGCACAGATACGCAGTATTTT
v_call: TRBV30; d_call: .; j_call: TRBJ1-5; clone_size: .; cdr3_aa: CAWSGTVSNQPQHF; cdr3_nt: TGTGCCTGGAGTGGGACAGTTAGCAATCAGCCCCAGCATTTT
v_call: TRBV5-1; d_call: TRBD2; j_call: TRBJ2-7; clone_size: .; cdr3_aa: CASSPIPGTRSYEQYF; cdr3_nt: TGCGCCAGCAGCCCTATCCCCGGGACTAGATCCTACGAGCAGTACTTC
v_call: TRBV5-1; d_call: TRBD1; j_call: TRBJ1-1; clone_size: .; cdr3_aa: CASSWGQGGTEAFF; cdr3_nt: TGCGCCAGCAGCTGGGGACAGGGTGGGACTGAAGCTTTCTTT
v_call: TRBV5-5; d_call: .; j_call: TRBJ2-2; clone_size: .; cdr3_aa: CASSLVGQTNTGELFF; cdr3_nt: TGTGCCAGCAGCTTGGTAGGACAGACGAACACCGGGGAGCTGTTTTTT
v_call: TRBV5-6; d_call: .; j_call: TRBJ2-2; clone_size: .; cdr3_aa: CASRPAIDTGELFF; cdr3_nt: TGTGCCAGCAGGCCAGCTATTGACACCGGGGAGCTGTTTTTT
v_call: TRBV19; d_call: .; j_call: TRBJ2-6; clone_size: .; cdr3_aa: CASSIGTEANVLTF; cdr3_nt: TGTGCCAGTAGTATAGGTACGGAGGCCAACGTCCTGACTTTC
v_call: TRBV10-3; d_call: .; j_call: TRBJ1-5; clone_size: .; cdr3_aa: CAISDAGDNQPQHF; cdr3_nt: TGTGCCATCAGTGACGCAGGTGACAATCAGCCCCAGCATTTT